These 25 T cell receptor beta chains came from one sample sequenced in a study of metastatic and nonmetastatic thyroid tumors. TCRdb called clones again from the PCR reads with MiXCR. Of 43,000 or so clones listed, about 4% are singletons. Every patient was untreated before thyroid surgery. The specimen was blood. All receptors come from a female donor with papillary thyroid cancer or a benign thyroid nodule (not recorded which). Some clones in this sample may be carry-over from other donors' samples.

This clone was picked up a small number of times. Sequence at one end of the junction differs from germline and may be a read error. The V gene is TRBV10-3, the J gene TRBJ2-3; D is unresolved. The CDR3 length is 18 residues. CDR1 is ENHRY and CDR2 is SYGVKD in the germline V gene. The CDR3 DNA follows: TGTGCCATCAGTGAGTCTGCAAGGATAGAAATGTCCCCATATACACAGTATTTT. Residues: CAISESARIEMSPYTQYF.

This clone was observed a few times. CDR3 region: CASSETSGRALYNEQFF. In nucleotides, the CDR3 is TGCGCCAGCAGTGAGACTAGCGGGAGGGCCCTCTACAATGAGCAGTTCTTC. This chain connects TRBV10-2 to TRBJ2-1; 13 bases line up with TRBD2. Per the germline V gene, CDR1 is WSHSY and CDR2 is SAAADI. Germline trimming cut 2 bases from V and 3 bases from J; bases unmatched to any gene: 4. The CDR3 length is 17 residues.

This clone showed up many times. J is TRBJ1-1 and V is TRBV6-1, with TRBD1 as a possible D gene (6 bases). V was clipped by 7 bases and J by 3 bases, with 18 bases between them. CDR3 length: 15 residues. Germline V gene sequence: CDR1 MNHNS, CDR2 SASEGT. CDR3 in amino acids: CASNQREGDYTEAFF. In nucleotides, the CDR3 is TGTGCCAGCAACCAGCGGGAGGGGGATTACACTGAAGCTTTCTTT.

This clone was detected many times. This chain uses TRBV5-1 with TRBJ2-5, with D possibly being TRBD1 (6 bases). This CDR3 has 13 amino acids. The ends were cut back, 0 bases at V and 3 bases at J, with 6 bases in the middle. Germline V gene lookup returns CDR1 SGHRS and CDR2 YFSETQ. The CDR3 spells CASSLDREETQYF. CDR3 bases: TGCGCCAGCAGCTTGGACAGGGAAGAGACCCAGTACTTC.

This clone appeared many times. This sequence joins TRBV10-3 and TRBJ1-2, with TRBD1 matching 8 bases. V was pared by 7 bases and J by 6 bases, with 7 bases of the junction left unmatched. Germline CDR1 ENHRY, CDR2 SYGVKD. CDR3 length: 13 residues. The CDR3 loop is CAITGGGRDGYTF. The CDR3 DNA follows: TGTGCCATCACAGGGGGCGGTCGAGATGGCTACACCTTC.

This clone was counted at least ten times. The chain combines TRBV13 with TRBJ1-1, with D maybe TRBD1 (5 bases). Germline CDR1 and CDR2: PRHDT and FYEKMQ (reference sequence). The V end was cut by 5 bases, the J end by 3 bases, with 10 bases between. This CDR3 has 13 amino acids. The CDR3 DNA follows: TGTGCCAGCAGCCCCCGGGACTACACTGAAGCTTTCTTT. Translated, it gives CASSPRDYTEAFF.

This clone appeared many times. Other DNA sequences in this sample translate to the same CDR3. V and J are TRBV6-1 and TRBJ1-2, with TRBD1 as a possible D gene (5 bases). This CDR3 has 15 residues. With 6 bases removed from V and 8 bases from J, the gap between germline ends came to 22 bases. Germline CDR1 reads MNHNS; CDR2 reads SASEGT. CDR3 protein: CASSPQGSLGYGYTF. CDR3 sequence (DNA): TGTGCCAGCAGCCCCCAGGGTTCGTTAGGATACGGCTACACCTTC.

This clone was observed at least ten times. V is TRBV6-6 and J is TRBJ1-2; 9 bases map to TRBD1. The CDR3 runs 13 residues. CDR1 is MNHNY, CDR2 SVGAGI, per germline (reference sequence). J was trimmed by 8 bases and V by 2 bases; bases with no gene match: 3. The CDR3 loop is CASSYGTGNGYTF. The CDR3 DNA reads TGTGCCAGCAGTTACGGGACAGGGAACGGCTACACCTTC.

This clone was found many times. CDR3 nucleotide sequence: TGTGCCAGTAGTGTACTAGCGGGAGGGTTCGGAGACATTCAGTACTTC. Its protein product is CASSVLAGGFGDIQYF. The chain uses TRBV19 and TRBJ2-4, with 13 nucleotides matching TRBD2. J lost 8 bases, V lost 5 bases, and 9 bases had no gene match. CDR3 length equals 16 residues. Germline V gene sequence: CDR1 LNHDA, CDR2 SQIVND (reference sequence).

This clone was observed at least ten times. The V and J genes are TRBV10-2 and TRBJ1-2, with 7 bases fitting TRBD1. The CDR3 contains 12 residues. Germline assignment: CDR1 WSHSY and CDR2 SAAADI. V lost 8 bases, J lost 2 bases, and 2 bases stayed unmatched. CDR3 DNA: TGCGCCAGCTCGACAGGGAACTATGGCTACACCTTC. This gives the protein CASSTGNYGYTF.

This clone came up a few times. The V gene is TRBV6-1, the J gene TRBJ2-3; 7 nucleotides match TRBD2. This CDR3 region has 14 residues. V lost 4 bases to trimming and J lost 6 bases; unmatched junction nucleotides: 7. Germline V gene data show CDR1 as MNHNS and CDR2 as SASEGT. CDR3 DNA: TGTGCCAGCAGTGTCTTGAGGGGAGGGGATACGCAGTATTTT. This gives the protein CASSVLRGGDTQYF.

With regard to this clone: Its ends do not fully match the called genes, so a read error is possible. The chain has TRBV6-2 or TRBV6-3 and TRBJ2-1, with D tentatively TRBD1 (7 bases). This CDR3 is built from 16 residues. Germline V gives CDR1 MNHEY, CDR2 SVGEGT. This chain's CDR3 is CASRGRLGGSYNEQFF. CDR3 nucleotides: TGTGCTAGCAGGGGGAGACTGGGGGGCTCCTACAATGAGCAGTTCTTC.

This clone was detected a few times. V is TRBV6-5 and J is TRBJ2-2, with TRBD2 matching over 8 bases. Unmatched junction bases numbered 6, after V lost 0 bases and J lost 3 bases. The length of the CDR3 is 17 residues. CDR1 and CDR2 (germline): MNHEY, SVGAGI. The CDR3 nucleotides are TGTGCCAGCAGTTACTCGACGGGGGGGTCGGACACCGGGGAGCTGTTTTTT. Its translation is CASSYSTGGSDTGELFF.

The rearrangement links TRBV9 to TRBJ1-2; D not resolved. The CDR3 is 13 residues long. V was shortened by 4 bases and J by 7 bases, with 14 bases between the two germline ends. Germline-derived CDR1 and CDR2 are SGDLS and YYNGEE. The DNA of the CDR3 is TGTGCCAGCAGCCCCATATGGGTTAGTGGCTACACCTTC. This sequence encodes CASSPIWVSGYTF.

The table lists this clone with many counts. This rearrangement joins TRBV20-1 to TRBJ1-1; D call uncertain. V was trimmed by 1 base and J by 1 base, leaving 10 bases between them. This CDR3 contains 14 residues. CDR1 and CDR2 (germline): DFQATT, SNEGSKA (reference sequence). The chain's CDR3 is CSARVAPANTEAFF. CDR3 DNA sequence: TGCAGTGCTAGAGTGGCGCCGGCGAACACTGAAGCTTTCTTT.

This rearrangement joins TRBV28 to TRBJ2-7, with no clear D. The V end lost 10 bases, the J end lost 2 bases, and 9 bases lay between the germline ends. The CDR3 length is 11 residues. Per germline, CDR1 MDHEN and CDR2 SYDVKM. The CDR3, as DNA: TGTGCCACCTCTATGGCCTACGAGCAGTACTTC. Translating it yields CATSMAYEQYF. Using reference TRBV28 and TRBJ2-7 for the parts outside the CDR3, the full variable domain is DVKVTQSSRYLVKRTGEKVFLECVQDMDHENMFWYRQDPGLGLRLIYFSYDVKMKEKGDIPEGYSVSREKKERFSLILESASTNQTSMYLCATSMAYEQYFGPGTRLTVT.

This clone was seen ten or more times. For the CDR3, the DNA is TGTGCCAGCAGTGAAGGGGCAGGGGGCGGCACTGAAGCTTTCTTT. It encodes CASSEGAGGGTEAFF. The rearrangement joins TRBV6-1 to TRBJ1-1; 8 nucleotides agree with TRBD1. Germline V gives CDR1 MNHNS, CDR2 SASEGT. The CDR3 has 15 residues. V lost 1 base, J lost 4 bases, and 5 bases stayed unmatched.

This clone has just a few counts. The chain recombines TRBV20-1 with TRBJ1-1; no definite D call. The ends were cut back, 0 bases at V and 5 bases at J, with 16 bases in the middle. This CDR3 comprises 15 residues. Germline CDR1 DFQATT, CDR2 SNEGSKA (reference sequence). This chain's CDR3 is CSARETGKGSTEAFF. CDR3 DNA sequence: TGCAGTGCTAGAGAAACGGGAAAGGGATCTACTGAAGCTTTCTTT.

This clone was found a few times. The rearrangement uses TRBV7-2 and TRBJ2-6; D is uncertain. With 3 bases removed from V and 5 bases from J, the gap between germline ends came to 11 bases. In germline, CDR1 is SGHTA, CDR2 FQGNSA. The CDR3 sequence is 15 residues long. As DNA, the CDR3 is TGTGCCAGCAGCTTCCCAGGTTCTTGGGCCAACGTCCTGACTTTC. Amino acids: CASSFPGSWANVLTF. Together with reference TRBV7-2 and TRBJ2-6, the CDR3 gives the full variable domain: GAGVSQSPSNKVTEKGKDVELRCDPISGHTALYWYRQSLGQGLEFLIYFQGNSAPDKSGLPSDRFSAERTGGSVSTLTIQRTQQEDSAVYLCASSFPGSWANVLTFGAGSRLTVL.

On this clone itself: Other DNA sequences from this sample encode an identical CDR3 as well. The chain links TRBV20-1 to TRBJ1-5, with TRBD1 as a possible D gene (6 bases). V lost 5 bases and J 10 bases, leaving 21 bases between the germline ends. The CDR3 covers 14 residues. The germline CDR1 and CDR2 sequences are DFQATT and SNEGSKA (reference sequence). This CDR3 reads CSAAMGRGNRPQHF. The CDR3 DNA is TGCAGTGCTGCAATGGGCAGGGGAAATCGCCCCCAGCATTTT.

This clone was observed many times. The chain recombines TRBV11-2 with TRBJ2-1; the D is unclear. The CDR3 sequence is 15 residues long. V gave up 2 bases and J gave up 2 bases, with 10 bases separating them. Germline loops: CDR1 SGHAT, CDR2 FQNNGV. The CDR3 DNA reads TGTGCCAGCAGCTTACAGACTGGAACCTACAATGAGCAGTTCTTC. This codes for CASSLQTGTYNEQFF.

The sample holds a few counts of this clone. A much bigger clone sits one base away, suggesting this may be a read error. The chain is built from TRBV4-1 and TRBJ2-6; tentatively, D is TRBD1 (5 bases). This CDR3 has 19 residues. Looked up from germline, CDR1 is MGHRA and CDR2 is YSYEKL. CDR3 bases: TGCGCCAGCAGCCAAGAACCCCGGGCAGCTCTCTCTGGGGCCAACGTCCTGGCTTTC. Translating gives CASSQEPRAALSGANVLAF.

There are many counts of this clone. V is TRBV20-1 and J is TRBJ2-7; TRBD2 matches 11 bases. The trim removed 1 base at V and 3 bases at J, leaving 2 bases unmatched. Germline loops: CDR1 DFQATT, CDR2 SNEGSKA (reference sequence). CDR3 length: 14 residues. The CDR3 reads CSARGLAGYYEQYF. As DNA, the CDR3 is TGCAGTGCTAGAGGACTAGCGGGATACTACGAGCAGTACTTC.

The table lists this clone with many counts. The chain joins TRBV2 to TRBJ2-7; D not certain. Germline V gene sequence: CDR1 SNHLY, CDR2 FYNNEI. The V gene lost 1 base and the J gene lost 3 bases, with 7 bases spanning the gap. The CDR3 loop spans 13 amino acids. The CDR3 protein is CASSEVPDYEQYF. The DNA for the CDR3 is TGTGCCAGCAGTGAAGTCCCGGACTACGAGCAGTACTTC.

By share, this clone ranks as medium-sized. The chain carries TRBV27 and TRBJ1-6; D gene ambiguous. Germline-derived CDR1 and CDR2 are MNHEY and SMNVEV (reference sequence). The CDR3 contains 16 residues. V lost 4 bases and J 0 bases, leaving 10 bases between the germline ends. The CDR3 loop is CASSSATSSYNSPLHF. The DNA of the CDR3 is TGTGCCAGCAGTTCAGCAACGAGCTCCTATAATTCACCCCTCCACTTT.